The rows below give T cell receptor beta chains drawn from one sample of a study of Ad26.COV2.S vaccination and SARS-CoV-2 variants. The protocol was immunoSEQ multiplex PCR, while the TCRdb copy is restricted to in-frame clones and leaves out a portion. The table lists about 390,000 clones, around 92% of them singletons. Sequencing used peripheral blood, obtained in a trial of Ad26.COV2.S vaccine versus placebo. These receptors were collected from a person aged 18-65 years who received the Ad26.COV2.S COVID-19 vaccine or a placebo. CDR3s include the opening cysteine and the closing phenylalanine or tryptophan. The D gene is left open where the match is weak. Where a row states a size, it is once, few, many or the class of an expanded clone; other rows omit it.

J	V	D	size	CDR3	DNA
TRBJ2-7	TRBV18	.	.	CASSPPNGRDHEQYF	TGTGCCAGCTCACCCCCGAACGGGCGCGACCACGAGCAGTACTTC
TRBJ2-1	TRBV6-6	.	.	CASSYVSGYNEQFF	TGTGCCAGCAGTTACGTAAGCGGATACAATGAGCAGTTCTTC
TRBJ2-3	TRBV5-1	.	.	CASFGGGADTQYF	TGCGCCAGCTTTGGGGGGGGCGCAGATACGCAGTATTTT
TRBJ1-5	TRBV12-3/TRBV12-4	.	once	CASSLQGQPQHF	TGTGCCAGCAGCTTACAGGGTCAGCCCCAGCATTTT
TRBJ1-3	TRBV30	.	.	CAWSSISGNTIYF	TGTGCCTGGAGTTCGATCTCTGGAAACACCATATATTTT
TRBJ1-2	TRBV7-9	.	.	CASSLVRSGHYGYTF	TGTGCCAGCAGCTTAGTCCGGTCAGGGCACTATGGCTACACCTTC
TRBJ1-1	TRBV18	.	.	CASSPPGGHNYPTSPF	TGTGCCAGCTCACCACCGGGCGGACACAACTACCCCACCTCTCCTTTT
TRBJ1-5	TRBV19	.	.	CASSNRAQNQPQHF	TGTGCCAGTAGTAACCGGGCCCAAAATCAGCCCCAGCATTTT
TRBJ2-1	TRBV6-2/TRBV6-3	TRBD1	.	CASSYLPPFDRGNEQFF	TGTGCCAGCAGTTACTTACCGCCATTTGACAGGGGCAATGAGCAGTTCTTC
TRBJ1-6	TRBV19	.	few	CASSIFGDSPLHF	TGTGCCAGTAGTATATTCGGGGATTCACCCCTCCACTTT
TRBJ2-3	TRBV7-8	TRBD2	.	CASSFLAGTDTQYF	TGTGCCAGCAGCTTCCTAGCGGGGACAGATACGCAGTATTTT
TRBJ2-5	TRBV7-9	.	.	CASSGGTQQTQYF	TGTGCCAGCAGCGGCGGGACCCAACAGACCCAGTACTTC
TRBJ1-1	TRBV2	TRBD1	.	CASRVAGTGSLTEAFF	TGTGCCAGCAGGGTAGCCGGGACAGGGTCCCTCACTGAAGCTTTCTTT
TRBJ2-1	TRBV11-2	.	.	CASSLWWQNYYNEQFF	TGTGCCAGCAGCTTATGGTGGCAGAACTACTACAATGAGCAGTTCTTC
TRBJ1-1	TRBV4-1	.	.	CASSHFYTEAFF	TGCGCCAGCAGCCACTTTTACACTGAAGCTTTCTTT
TRBJ1-2	TRBV7-9	TRBD1	.	CASSLFRGLYGYTF	TGTGCCAGCAGCTTGTTCAGGGGGCTCTATGGCTACACCTTC
TRBJ2-7	TRBV6-5	.	.	CASSLHDRYNEQYF	TGTGCCAGCAGTCTTCACGACAGGTACAACGAGCAGTACTTC
TRBJ2-7	TRBV4-3	.	.	CASSQGGSYEQYF	TGCGCCAGCAGCCAAGGGGGCAGCTACGAGCAGTACTTC
TRBJ2-1	TRBV30	.	.	CAWSRIGYEQFF	TGTGCCTGGAGTCGAATTGGATATGAGCAGTTCTTC
TRBJ1-5	TRBV14	.	once	CASSQENQPQHF	TGTGCCAGCAGCCAAGAGAATCAGCCCCAGCATTTT
TRBJ1-1	TRBV28	.	.	CASSPYQGSNTEAFF	TGTGCCAGCAGCCCGTATCAGGGATCAAACACTGAAGCTTTCTTT
TRBJ1-2	TRBV4-1	.	.	CASSHHTQRATNYGYTF	TGCGCCAGCAGCCACCACACGCAGCGGGCCACTAACTATGGCTACACCTTC
TRBJ1-1	TRBV28	.	.	CASSLWSRVTEAFF	TGTGCCAGCAGTTTATGGTCCAGGGTCACTGAAGCTTTCTTT
TRBJ1-4	TRBV30	.	.	CAYSTGRKEKLFF	TGTGCCTACTCAACAGGGCGCAAAGAAAAACTGTTTTTT
TRBJ2-1	TRBV7-2	.	.	CASSPAGWGKSYNEQFF	TGTGCCAGCAGCCCTGCCGGTTGGGGGAAATCCTACAATGAGCAGTTCTTC
TRBJ1-5	TRBV7-2	.	.	CASSQKASLNQPQHF	TGTGCCAGCAGCCAGAAGGCATCGCTAAATCAGCCCCAGCATTTT
TRBJ2-7	TRBV6-6	.	few	CASILDVGVYEQYF	TGTGCCAGCATCCTAGATGTGGGAGTTTACGAGCAGTACTTC
TRBJ2-5	TRBV9	TRBD1	.	CASSSRTGVETQYF	TGTGCCAGCAGCTCCCGGACAGGGGTAGAGACCCAGTACTTC
TRBJ2-7	TRBV7-2	.	.	CASSLYTRGNEQYF	TGTGCCAGCAGCTTATATACCAGGGGAAACGAGCAGTACTTC
TRBJ2-7	TRBV7-6	.	.	CASSSDRDFYEQYF	TGTGCCAGCAGTTCCGACAGGGACTTCTACGAGCAGTACTTC
TRBJ2-4	TRBV5-4	.	.	CASSLGGSLNIQYF	TGTGCCAGCAGCTTGGGGGGCAGCCTAAACATTCAGTACTTC
TRBJ1-1	TRBV7-2	.	once	CASSLAGTKNTEAFF	TGTGCCAGCAGCTTAGCGGGGACCAAGAACACTGAAGCTTTCTTT
TRBJ1-2	TRBV29-1	TRBD1	.	CSDGQGGIGYTF	TGCAGCGACGGACAGGGGGGTATCGGCTACACCTTC
TRBJ1-1	TRBV6-1	.	once	CASSEVGLNTEAFF	TGTGCCAGCAGTGAAGTAGGTCTGAACACTGAAGCTTTCTTT
TRBJ2-1	TRBV5-4	TRBD2	.	CASNSGTNYNEQFF	TGTGCCAGCAACTCCGGGACTAACTACAATGAGCAGTTCTTC
TRBJ1-2	TRBV28	.	.	CVTAARVRLPSGAF	TGTGTCACAGCAGCCCGTGTACGACTCCCAAGTGGTGCCTTC
TRBJ1-5	TRBV19	.	.	CASSIRGRSNQPQHF	TGTGCCAGTAGTATAAGGGGCCGGAGCAATCAGCCCCAGCATTTT